The TCR beta chain described here comes from a study of blood T cell repertoires in COVID-19 (dated by TCRdb to the early 2020s). Study-wide context: Samples covering the acute and convalescent phases of COVID-19 were provided by collaborators in the United States, Italy and Spain. Sample metadata almost always included a de-identified subject ID, COVID-19 status, age in years and sex. Deeply sampled blood TCRbeta repertoires from subjects exposed to, actively infected with, or recovered from COVID-19 were included in the dataset. HLA class I and class II types, where available, came from metadata supplied by the sample provider rather than from assay-based typing. The repertoires were made available in a free public database intended to serve as a resource for research on the immune response to SARS-CoV-2. The prospective study material was composed of cDNA or gDNA derived from T cells, B-cell-depleted T cells, or PBMCs. Samples were obtained from the ongoing ImmuneRACE study (first 160 participants) and from over a thousand subjects provided by 6 global collaborators. Summary of the overall study and its limitations: Clinical and demographic metadata were provided uncurated, with the amount varying by source and participant.

In the prospective study, participants were about 18 to 90 years old, resided in about two dozen geographic areas of the United States, and were enrolled through a virtual design. In the prospective study, cohorts were assigned on the basis of participant-reported clinical history obtained from a screening survey and a study questionnaire. Exposed participants were defined as having been in contact with someone with a PCR-confirmed or clinician-diagnosed COVID-19 case within 2 weeks of study entry. Mobile phlebotomists in the prospective study collected whole blood, serum and a nasopharyngeal or oropharyngeal swab from every participant. Prospective study participants could optionally give additional blood draws and questionnaires over a 2-month period. Prospective study blood samples were shipped either frozen or at room temperature before DNA extraction. Turning to this clone: Its specific antigen is unknown. No base-level quality is on record; no much larger clone is a single base apart.

The immunoSEQ Assay, a bias-controlled multiplex PCR, was used to amplify TCRbeta CDR3 regions from genomic DNA. The study's processing was this. Within the assay, amplification of reference gene primers was used to estimate how many nucleated cells each sample contained. To quantify the absolute abundance of each unique TCRbeta CDR3 rearrangement, sequence reads were collapsed and filtered. For each sample, productive Simpson clonality was calculated by taking the square root of Simpson's diversity index across productive rearrangements. The table comes from immuneACCESS by way of TCRdb, which keeps in-frame sequences with V and J called. Part of the clones is missing from these tables; in studies checked, under half for an unresolved V gene and the rest for unknown reasons. D and trimming come from the DNA, and the V and J calls and clone size come from that table. The sample table lists 300,000 to 450,000 clones, roughly 90% of them with a count of one. The ten largest clones represent around 0.92% of the sample.

The CDR3 covers 12 residues, taking in both the cysteine and the phenylalanine. Just the 36-base CDR3 DNA is kept, in frame starting at base 1. Sequences SGHTA (CDR1) and FQGTGA (CDR2) are obtained from the germline V gene. V is reduced by 1 base and J by 9 bases, leaving a spacing of 7 bases between them. Sequencing used PBMCs or T cells enriched from blood (not recorded which). This receptor was obtained from a young woman who had been exposed to COVID-19. The chain uses TRBV7-3 and TRBJ2-1, with no confident D gene call. The encoded CDR3 is CASSLMESEQFF. The sequence in DNA is TGTGCCAGCAGCTTAATGGAGAGTGAGCAGTTCTTC.